Listed below are T cell receptor beta chains from one sample, sequenced in a study of post-analysis software for immune sequencing data. From the PCR reads, TCRdb called clonotypes with MiXCR, one entry per CDR3 protein. The sample lists 700,000 to 900,000 distinct CDR3 sequences; around 45% were seen once. The specimen was blood. These receptors came from a girl between 10 and 17 years old with multiple sclerosis. The CDR3 runs from the conserved cysteine through the conserved F or W. The D gene is left open where the match is weak. Clone size is shown for a subset of rows, as once, few, many or a class of expanded clone.

abundance	d_gene	j_gene	v_gene	CDR3nt	CDR3aa
.	.	TRBJ2-5	TRBV4-3	TGCGCCAGCAGCCAAGATCTAGGGACTCGAAAGCAGTACTTC	CASSQDLGTRKQYF
.	.	TRBJ2-5	TRBV24-1	TGTGCCACCAGTGATCCGACAGGACGGGGGGAGACCCAGTACTTC	CATSDPTGRGETQYF
.	.	TRBJ2-7	TRBV24-1	TGTGCCACCAGTGATTCAACCGGACCCTCCTACGAGCAGTACTTC	CATSDSTGPSYEQYF
few	TRBD1	TRBJ1-2	TRBV27	TGTGCCAGCTCCGGGGACAGTAACTATGGCTACACCTTC	CASSGDSNYGYTF
.	.	TRBJ2-1	TRBV7-2	TGTGCCAGCAGCCCGAGGACCCTACTACTAGCCAGCTCCTACAATGAGCAGTTCTTC	CASSPRTLLLASSYNEQFF
.	TRBD1	TRBJ2-7	TRBV20-1	TGCAGTGCCAGAGATGGGGACAGGGGGCTCTACGAGCAGTACTTC	CSARDGDRGLYEQYF
.	TRBD2	TRBJ2-5	TRBV20-1	TGCAGTGCAAGGAGAGCGGGAGGCATAGAGACCCAGTACTTC	CSARRAGGIETQYF
.	TRBD1	TRBJ1-2	TRBV29-1	TGCAGCGTTGATCAAGGACAGGGCGGGGGCTACACCTTC	CSVDQGQGGGYTF
.	.	TRBJ2-6	TRBV12-3/TRBV12-4	TGTGCCAGCAGTTTAGGGGCTTTTGGTTGGGCGGCCTCCTCTGGGGCCAACGTCCTGACTTTC	CASSLGAFGWAASSGANVLTF
few	.	TRBJ2-7	TRBV10-3	TGTGCCATCAGTGAGGGAGCCGCCGGCTACGAGCAGTACTTC	CAISEGAAGYEQYF
few	TRBD2	TRBJ2-1	TRBV27	TGTGCCAGCAGTGTTACCGGGACTAGAGTATTTGGCAATGAGCAGTTCTTC	CASSVTGTRVFGNEQFF
few	.	TRBJ1-5	TRBV29-1	TGCAGCGTGAAGGACCATGATCAGCCCCAGCATTTT	CSVKDHDQPQHF
few	.	TRBJ2-5	TRBV27	TGTGCCAGCAGTCCGTCTGGACTCCTGGGGCAGTACTTC	CASSPSGLLGQYF
.	TRBD2	TRBJ2-5	TRBV20-1	TGCAGTGCTATCTCCGTGCGGGAGAAGGTAGGAGAGACCCAGTACTTC	CSAISVREKVGETQYF
few	TRBD1	TRBJ1-5	TRBV29-1	TGCAGCGTTGTAACGGGACAGGGGGCGGCCGGGCCCCAGCATTTT	CSVVTGQGAAGPQHF
.	TRBD1	TRBJ1-2	TRBV5-1	TGCGCCAGCAGCTTGCCGGATCCGGGACAGGGTCAGGGCTACACCTTC	CASSLPDPGQGQGYTF
.	.	TRBJ1-2	TRBV29-1	TGCAGCGTTGAAGACAGGGGTATTAACTATGGCTACACCTTC	CSVEDRGINYGYTF
few	TRBD2	TRBJ2-3	TRBV20-1	TGCAGTGCTAGAATCGCGGGAGGGGATACGCAGTATTTT	CSARIAGGDTQYF
once	.	TRBJ2-7	TRBV9	TGTGCCAGCAGCGTAGCTTCGGGGCGCGAGCAGTACTTC	CASSVASGREQYF
.	.	TRBJ1-4	TRBV7-9	TGTGCCAGCTGCCCGGGGGAAACTAATGAAAAACTGTTTTTT	CASCPGETNEKLFF
.	.	TRBJ2-1	TRBV21-1	TGTGCCAGCAGGCCTGCTCGGGCACCCCAACACAATGAGCAGTTCTTC	CASRPARAPQHNEQFF
once	TRBD2	TRBJ2-3	TRBV7-8	TGTGCCAGCAGTCTAGCCAATAAGGGAGGGCTAGCGGACCCCGGTACGCAGTATTTT	CASSLANKGGLADPGTQYF
.	TRBD2	TRBJ2-5	TRBV7-9	TGTGCCAGCAGCTCGCCGGGGGGTAGCGGGACTTTCCGGGAGACCCAGTACTTC	CASSSPGGSGTFRETQYF
few	.	TRBJ2-7	TRBV6-5	TGTGCCAGCAGTTACTCGCCTGCTGGTCGCGACTACGAGCAGTACTTC	CASSYSPAGRDYEQYF
once	TRBD1	TRBJ2-3	TRBV6-1	TGTGCCAGCAAAACGGGTCCGCGGACAGGGAGAACAGATACGCAGTATTTT	CASKTGPRTGRTDTQYF
few	.	TRBJ2-1	TRBV7-3	TGTGCCAGCAGCCCGGGAGCAGACAATGAGCAGTTCTTC	CASSPGADNEQFF
.	.	TRBJ2-3	TRBV20-1	TGCAGTGCTTACCCGTCTGATACGCAGTATTTT	CSAYPSDTQYF
.	TRBD1	TRBJ2-7	TRBV10-3	TGTGCCATCAGTGACCTGGACAGGGGGCCCTCCTACGAGCAGTACTTC	CAISDLDRGPSYEQYF
.	TRBD2	TRBJ2-2	TRBV3-1	TGTGCCAGCAGCCTCGAGGCACTAGCGGTCTGGGGCGGGGAGCTGTTTTTT	CASSLEALAVWGGELFF
many	.	TRBJ2-3	TRBV6-6	TGTGCCAGCAGTTCCCGGGGGAGCACAGATACGCAGTATTTT	CASSSRGSTDTQYF
few	.	TRBJ2-6	TRBV7-3	TGTGCCAGCAGCCAAATTAATAGGGACGTCCTGACTTTC	CASSQINRDVLTF
.	TRBD2	TRBJ2-7	TRBV7-8	TGTGCCAGCAGCCCCCAACTAGCGGCCCGACTTACCTACGAGCAGTACTTC	CASSPQLAARLTYEQYF
.	.	TRBJ2-7	TRBV7-2	TGTGCCAGCAGCTTTTCACACTCCGAGCAGTACTTC	CASSFSHSEQYF
.	TRBD2	TRBJ2-1	TRBV15	TGTGCCACCAGCAACGCATTAGCGGGAGGGCCTGGCAATGAGCAGTTCTTC	CATSNALAGGPGNEQFF
.	TRBD2	TRBJ2-1	TRBV20-1	TGCAGTGCTAGAGTAGACGGCGGGAGGGTAAGCTCCTACAATGAGCAGTTCTTC	CSARVDGGRVSSYNEQFF
many	.	TRBJ1-1	TRBV20-1	TGCAGTGCTAGACAGAACACTGAAGCTTTCTTT	CSARQNTEAFF
.	.	TRBJ2-1	TRBV14	TGTGCCAGCAGCCAAGATACGCCAGGGCTATCTGAGCAGTTCTTC	CASSQDTPGLSEQFF
.	TRBD2	TRBJ2-1	TRBV7-2	TGTGCCAGCAGCTTAGTTGGACTAGCGAACAATGAGCAGTTCTTC	CASSLVGLANNEQFF
few	.	TRBJ1-1	TRBV3-1	TGTGCCAGCAGCCAAGGGTACAGAGAAGCTTTCTTT	CASSQGYREAFF
.	.	TRBJ2-3	TRBV4-2	TGTGCCAGCAGCCAACCCTGGGATACGCAGTATTTT	CASSQPWDTQYF
.	.	TRBJ1-1	TRBV28	TGTGCCAGCAGGCCTGGGACCACCCTGGAAGCTTTCTTT	CASRPGTTLEAFF
.	TRBD1	TRBJ2-4	TRBV6-2/TRBV6-3	TGTGCCAGCAGTTACGAACCAACAGGGGGCGAGTACGGGAGGCTGTTGGGCAAAAACATTCAGTACTTC	CASSYEPTGGEYGRLLGKNIQYF
.	.	TRBJ2-3	TRBV20-1	TGCAGTGCTAGAGGGACAACCGTCACAGATACGCAGTATTTT	CSARGTTVTDTQYF
few	.	TRBJ2-1	TRBV7-2	TGTGCCAGCAACTTAATCGGGAATGAGCAGTTCTTC	CASNLIGNEQFF
few	.	TRBJ2-7	TRBV21-1	TGTGCCACCCCGGGACTAGATTCTTACGAGCAGTACTTC	CATPGLDSYEQYF
few	.	TRBJ2-5	TRBV12-3/TRBV12-4	TGTGTCAGCACCAAAACCGACGGGGGAGTACGCGAGACCCAGTACTTC	CVSTKTDGGVRETQYF
few	.	TRBJ2-1	TRBV6-6	TGTGCCAGCAGTTACCCGGGACACGGGGCCGAGTGGCAGTTCTTC	CASSYPGHGAEWQFF
.	.	TRBJ2-7	TRBV12-3/TRBV12-4	TGTGCCAGCAGTACCCCAACAGGTCCCGAGCAGTACTTC	CASSTPTGPEQYF
once	TRBD1	TRBJ1-5	TRBV20-1	TGCAGTGCTTCGCGACAGGGTAGCAATCAGCCCCAGCATTTT	CSASRQGSNQPQHF
.	.	TRBJ2-7	TRBV20-1	TGCAGTGCTAGGGACGGGTTTTCGTCCTACGAGCAGTACTTC	CSARDGFSSYEQYF